This T cell receptor beta chain derives from a study of shared clonotypes between healthy human individuals. Study in general: Those who served as donors were a couple of women and a few men between the ages of 18 and 49.

Original processing methods: Junction-only immunoSEQ sequences carried no quality scores, so filtering differed. Some clones are missing from TCRdb's copy, which holds only in-frame ones; the method was immunoSEQ multiplex PCR. The D gene and trimming were derived from the DNA, and the V and J assignments and clone size from that table. The sample consists of about 520,000 clones, approximately 78% of them appearing once. The study, taken as a whole, reports: Limitation of the genetic and exposure-history diversity represented came from the few donors.

Of note for this clone: Its antigen is still unknown.

Looked up from germline, CDR1 is MGHRA and CDR2 is YSYEKL. Trimming cost V 2 bases and J 0 bases, with 20 bases left between them. The CDR3 totals 19 residues. This clonotype was obtained from a middle-aged woman in good health. Some clones in this sample may be carry-over from other donors' samples. The chain combines TRBV4-1 with TRBJ1-3; a possible D gene is TRBD1 (6 bases). Sequencing was performed on PBMCs. CDR3 coding DNA: TGCGCCAGCAGCCAAAAGGGGGTTTGGGACCAGCGCTCTGGAAACACCATATATTTT. As protein: CASSQKGVWDQRSGNTIYF.